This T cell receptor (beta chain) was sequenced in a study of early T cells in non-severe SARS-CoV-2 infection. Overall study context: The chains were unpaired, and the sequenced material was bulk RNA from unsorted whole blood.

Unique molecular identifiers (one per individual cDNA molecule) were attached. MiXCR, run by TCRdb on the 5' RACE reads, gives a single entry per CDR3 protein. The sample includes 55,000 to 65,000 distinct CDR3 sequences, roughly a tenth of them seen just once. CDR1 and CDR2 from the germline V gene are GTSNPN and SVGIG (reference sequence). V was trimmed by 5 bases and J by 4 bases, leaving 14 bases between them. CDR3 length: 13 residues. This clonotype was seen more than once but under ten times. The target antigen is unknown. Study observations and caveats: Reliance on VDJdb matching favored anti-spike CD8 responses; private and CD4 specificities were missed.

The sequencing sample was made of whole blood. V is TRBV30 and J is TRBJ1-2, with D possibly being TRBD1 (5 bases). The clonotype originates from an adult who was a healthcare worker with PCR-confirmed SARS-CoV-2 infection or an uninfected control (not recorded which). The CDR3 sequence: CAWADQGFYGYTF. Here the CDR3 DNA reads TGTGCCTGGGCAGATCAGGGATTCTATGGCTACACCTTC.